This T cell receptor (beta chain) was found in a study of T cell responses to AZD1222 COVID-19 vaccine (dated by TCRdb to the early 2020s). Describing the broader study: AZD1222 recipients whose second dose came at about 4 weeks and those whose second dose came at about 12 weeks were combined into one group, since spike-specific TCR depth and breadth did not differ between the two schedules. Trial participants were enrolled into age subgroups of 18-55, 56-69 and 70-plus years, which contained around 150, 29 and 61 TCR-sequenced participants, respectively. A total of under 250 trial participants underwent TCR sequencing, of whom approximately 200 had received two doses of AZD1222 and around 26 had received two doses of the MenACWY control vaccine.

The CDR3 regions of human TCRbeta chains were subjected to immunosequencing. The original methods were these. Repertoire TCRs were checked for matches against a reference library of SARS-CoV-2-specific TCRs that had been generated using the MIRA antigen-specificity platform. Breadth was defined as the fraction of unique TCRs that were SARS-CoV-2-associated, and depth was defined as the fraction of total T cells that were SARS-CoV-2-associated. Each spike-specific TCR was assigned to its reactive spike region and to a CD4 or CD8 class using the MIRA data. Log10-transformed breadth and depth values were compared by one-way ANOVA with Sidak's multiple comparisons tests. This immuneACCESS table, as held by TCRdb, lists in-frame sequences with V and J called but not all clones. Of the missing ones, under half trace to an unresolved V gene in checked studies; the others have no known cause. The V and J calls and the clone size are those of that table, but D and trimming were determined from the DNA. The sample table lists about 120,000 clones, about 92% of them with a count of one. The ten largest clonotypes hold about 3% of the sample.

Overall study outcomes, separate from this receptor: Reportedly, close to half of the unique spike-specific TCRs recognized epitopes lying outside the regions that are mutated in the B.1.351 and B.1.1.7 variants. No day 14 peak-response samples were available, so repertoires were characterized only after the peak T cell response. In the small 56-69-year group, the increase in depth fell short of significance, most likely because of low power. Spike-specific TCR breadth and depth rose significantly after two AZD1222 doses compared with day 0 and with MenACWY recipients. Most participants were white British and females outnumbered males, and the authors suggested that clonal diversity may have been underestimated. Conclusions about previously exposed vaccinees are limited because only a handful of AZD1222 recipients were SARS-CoV-2 seropositive at baseline. CD4 TCRs associated with the vaccine covered the entire spike protein, and the dominant responses were in regions 160-218 and 743-854.

In the case of this clone: Its target antigen remains unknown. No much larger clone exists at a distance of one base, and base qualities are not known.

In the germline V gene, CDR1 corresponds to SGHRS and CDR2 to YFSETQ. Between the V and J ends, shortened by 2 bases and 8 bases respectively, the junction contains 8 bases. Measured from the cysteine to the phenylalanine, the CDR3 is 13 residues long. Kept here is only the CDR3 DNA, which spans 39 bases and is read in frame from base 1. In the paper's terms, the time point label means: baseline before first vaccination. Vaccinee samples were obtained from the UK trials COV001 and COV002, which included a single-blind randomized controlled phase 2/3 trial of AZD1222 (ChAdOx1 nCoV-19) in healthy adults. For TCRbeta chain sequencing, PBMC samples from trial participants were taken at day 0 and at day 28 after the second dose.

This clonotype was sampled from an adult in good health. The V and J segments used are TRBV5-1 and TRBJ1-6; the best D guess is TRBD1, with 6 bases matching. The material was peripheral blood, obtained on day 0 of AZD1222 vaccination. The CDR3 region: CASSLQGYSPLHF. The nucleotide sequence is TGCGCCAGCAGCTTACAGGGTTATTCACCCCTCCACTTT.